This T cell receptor (beta chain) was retrieved from a study of T-cell reconstitution after alpha-beta-depleted transplantation in children. The CDR3 extends over 11 amino acids. Germline assignment: CDR1 DFQATT and CDR2 SNEGSKA (reference sequence). The ends were cut back, 2 bases at V and 10 bases at J, with 11 bases in the middle. This clonotype was picked up many times. For TCRbeta, the library was prepared with unique molecular identifiers. Using its own MiXCR run on the PCR reads, TCRdb lists one record per CDR3 protein. The data hold 600,000 to 700,000 distinct CDR3 sequences, with 16% observed a single time.

The source is a human donor who donated a stem cell graft to a child with acute myeloid leukemia. Sequences were derived from PBMCs from the stem cell graft donor, sampled from the stem cell graft. The chain links TRBV20-1 to TRBJ2-5; D gene unclear. The CDR3 coding sequence is TGCAGTGCTAGACAGTCCGCTGGCCAGTACTTC. Translating it yields CSARQSAGQYF.